The entry below describes one TCR beta chain. This specimen belongs to a study of regulatory T cells in long-lasting Graves disease. iRepertoire HTBI primers and Arm-PCR of CDR3 regions built TCR beta libraries. From the multiplex PCR reads, TCRdb called clonotypes with MiXCR, one entry per CDR3 protein. The top ten clones hold over 15% of a sample with 350,000 to 500,000 distinct CDR3 sequences, less than 15% of them seen once. Germline V gene sequence: CDR1 DFQATT, CDR2 SNEGSKA (reference sequence). The CDR3 consists of 14 residues. The V and J ends lost 5 bases and 2 bases respectively, with 15 bases between them. Stated time point: newly diagnosed GD, antithyroid drugs for less than 3 months. Extracted PBMC RNA gave rise to the TCR library. The same sample was also studied in work on T cells in Graves' hyperthyroidism and ophthalmopathy.

The chain joins TRBV20-1 to TRBJ1-2, with D possibly being TRBD1 (5 bases). This TCR was sampled from a woman aged 45-59 years with Graves disease. The specimen was peripheral blood mononuclear cells (PBMCs), collected at new diagnosis, from a patient treated with antithyroid drugs. Here the CDR3 DNA reads TGCAGTGCTGCGGCGACAGTCGCGAACTATGGCTACACCTTC. Translation: CSAAATVANYGYTF.